The following is a T cell receptor beta chain sequence with its context. Its antigen is unidentified. The V gene's germline CDR1 is SGHTA and CDR2 FQGNSA. The CDR3 has 15 amino acids. V lost 5 bases, J lost 0 bases, and 14 bases lay in between. Construction of TCR beta libraries relied on iRepertoire HTBI primers and on Arm-PCR targeting CDR3 regions. TCRdb independently ran MiXCR on the multiplex PCR reads; one entry per CDR3 protein. In the table there are around 400,000 distinct CDR3 sequences, 23% of which are singletons. Time point reported: persistent/refractory GD, antithyroid drugs over 5 years with positive TRAb. Extracted RNA from PBMCs served as the source of the TCR library. Blood from the periphery, approximately 10 milliliters in all, was drawn into EDTA tubes. This record belongs to a study of regulatory T cells in long-lasting Graves disease. Overall study context: By definition, persistent Graves' disease involved antithyroid drugs for over 5 years alongside positive TSH receptor antibodies. Study findings and constraints: Favored gene segments in persistent disease were TRBV28, TRBJ1-2 and TRBJ2-5.

Sample: peripheral blood mononuclear cells (PBMCs), taken when the disease was refractory, from a patient treated with antithyroid drugs. The chain carries TRBV7-2 and TRBJ2-7, with a weak D call TRBD2 (5 bases). The sequence derives from a female donor with Graves disease. The chain's CDR3 is CASSRGGLSSYEQYF. The CDR3 coding sequence is TGTGCCAGCAGCCGAGGCGGGTTGAGCTCCTACGAGCAGTACTTC.